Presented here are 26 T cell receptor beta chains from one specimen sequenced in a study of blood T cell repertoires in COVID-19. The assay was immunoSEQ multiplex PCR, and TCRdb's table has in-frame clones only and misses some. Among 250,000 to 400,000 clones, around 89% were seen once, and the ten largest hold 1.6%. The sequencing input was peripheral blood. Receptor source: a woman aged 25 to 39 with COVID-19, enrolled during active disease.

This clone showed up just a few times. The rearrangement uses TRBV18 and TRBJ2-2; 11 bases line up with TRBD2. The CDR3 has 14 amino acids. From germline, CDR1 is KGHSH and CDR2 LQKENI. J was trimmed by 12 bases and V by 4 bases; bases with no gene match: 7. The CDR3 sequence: CASSQLAGDSQLFF. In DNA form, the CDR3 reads TGTGCCAGCTCACAACTAGCGGGGGATTCGCAGCTGTTTTTT.

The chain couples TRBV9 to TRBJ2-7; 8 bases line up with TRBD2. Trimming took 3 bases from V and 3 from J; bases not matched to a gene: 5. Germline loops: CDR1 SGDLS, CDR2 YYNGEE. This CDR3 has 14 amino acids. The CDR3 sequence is CASSGGAGGYEQYF. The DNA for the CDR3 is TGTGCCAGCAGCGGCGGGGCGGGGGGCTACGAGCAGTACTTC.

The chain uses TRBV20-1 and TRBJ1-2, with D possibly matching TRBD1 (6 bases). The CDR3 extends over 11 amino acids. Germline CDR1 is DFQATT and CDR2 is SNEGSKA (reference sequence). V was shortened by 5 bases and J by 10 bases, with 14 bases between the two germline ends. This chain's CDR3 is CSAGLTGYYTF. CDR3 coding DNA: TGCAGTGCTGGTTTGACAGGATACTACACCTTC.

CDR3 DNA sequence: TGTGCCAGCAGCACTCAGAGGGACAGGGGGCGGTACACTGAAGCTTTCTTT. Translating it yields CASSTQRDRGRYTEAFF. The V gene is TRBV11-3, the J gene TRBJ1-1; 12 nucleotides line up with TRBD1. The CDR3 is 17 residues long. Germline-derived CDR1 and CDR2 are SGHNT and YENEEA. V lost 5 bases and J lost 3; bases outside the gene matches: 10.

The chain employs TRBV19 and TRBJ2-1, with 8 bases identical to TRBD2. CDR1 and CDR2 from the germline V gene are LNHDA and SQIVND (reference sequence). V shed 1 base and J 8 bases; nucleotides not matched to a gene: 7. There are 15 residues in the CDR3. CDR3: CASSIAAGAIDEQFF. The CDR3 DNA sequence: TGTGCCAGTAGTATAGCAGCGGGGGCGATCGATGAGCAGTTCTTC.

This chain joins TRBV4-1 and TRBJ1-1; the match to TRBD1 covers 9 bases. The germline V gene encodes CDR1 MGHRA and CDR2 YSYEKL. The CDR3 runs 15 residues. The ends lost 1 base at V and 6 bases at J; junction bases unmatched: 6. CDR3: CASSQADRGEAEAFF. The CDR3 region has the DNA TGCGCCAGCAGCCAAGCCGACAGGGGGGAGGCTGAAGCTTTCTTT.

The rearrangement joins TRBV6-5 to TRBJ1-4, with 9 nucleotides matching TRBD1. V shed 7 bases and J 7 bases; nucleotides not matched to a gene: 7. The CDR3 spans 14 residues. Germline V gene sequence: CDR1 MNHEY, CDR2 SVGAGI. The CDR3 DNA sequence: TGTGCCAGCACCTCAGGGACAGGGAGTGAAAAACTGTTTTTT. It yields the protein CASTSGTGSEKLFF.

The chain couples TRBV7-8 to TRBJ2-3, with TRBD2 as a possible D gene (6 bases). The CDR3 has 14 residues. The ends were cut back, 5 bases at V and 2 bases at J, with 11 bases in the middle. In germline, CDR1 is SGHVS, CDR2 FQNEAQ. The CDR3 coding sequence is TGTGCCAGCAGCCCTAGCGTGATCACAGATACGCAGTATTTT. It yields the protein CASSPSVITDTQYF.

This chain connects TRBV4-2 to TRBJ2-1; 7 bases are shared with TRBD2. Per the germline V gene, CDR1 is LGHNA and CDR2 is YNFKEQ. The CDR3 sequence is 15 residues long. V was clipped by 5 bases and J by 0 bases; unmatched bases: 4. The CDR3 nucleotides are TGTGCCAGCAGCTTCACGGGGGGCTCCTACAATGAGCAGTTCTTC. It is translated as CASSFTGGSYNEQFF.

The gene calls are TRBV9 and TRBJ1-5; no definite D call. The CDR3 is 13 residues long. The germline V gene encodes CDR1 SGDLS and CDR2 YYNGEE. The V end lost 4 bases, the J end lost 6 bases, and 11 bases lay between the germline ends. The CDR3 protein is CASSSGLGQPQHF. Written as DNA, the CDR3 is TGTGCCAGCAGCTCGGGGTTGGGTCAGCCCCAGCATTTT.

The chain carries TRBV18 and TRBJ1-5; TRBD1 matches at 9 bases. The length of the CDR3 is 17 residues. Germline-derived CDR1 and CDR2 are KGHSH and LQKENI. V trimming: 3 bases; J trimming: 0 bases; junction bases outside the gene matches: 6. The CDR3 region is CASSPGQGSYSNQPQHF. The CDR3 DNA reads TGTGCCAGCTCACCGGGACAGGGTTCATATAGCAATCAGCCCCAGCATTTT.

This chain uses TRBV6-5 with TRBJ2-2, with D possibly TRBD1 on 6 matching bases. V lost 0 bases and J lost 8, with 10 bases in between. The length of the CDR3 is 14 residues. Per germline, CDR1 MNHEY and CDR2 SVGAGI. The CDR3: CASSYSMGAGELFF. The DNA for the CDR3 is TGTGCCAGCAGTTACTCGATGGGGGCGGGGGAGCTGTTTTTT.

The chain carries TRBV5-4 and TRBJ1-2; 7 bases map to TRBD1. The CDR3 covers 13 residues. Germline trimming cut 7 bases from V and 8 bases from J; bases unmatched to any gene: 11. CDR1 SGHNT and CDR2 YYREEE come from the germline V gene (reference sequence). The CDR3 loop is CASSPEGARGYTF. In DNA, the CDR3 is TGTGCCAGCTCACCAGAGGGGGCTAGGGGCTACACCTTC.

CDR3: CASSLDLQGNTEAFF. The CDR3 DNA sequence: TGCGCCAGCAGCCTTGACTTACAGGGGAACACTGAAGCTTTCTTT. This chain joins TRBV5-1 and TRBJ1-1, with D possibly being TRBD1 (6 bases). The V gene lost 4 bases and the J gene lost 1 base, with 14 bases spanning the gap. This CDR3 spans 15 amino acids. Germline CDR1 is SGHRS and CDR2 is YFSETQ.

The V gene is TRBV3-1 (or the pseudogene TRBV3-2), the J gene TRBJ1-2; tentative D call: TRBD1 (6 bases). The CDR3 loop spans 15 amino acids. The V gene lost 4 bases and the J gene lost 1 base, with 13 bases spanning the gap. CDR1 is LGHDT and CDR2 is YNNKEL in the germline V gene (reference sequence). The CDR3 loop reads CASSLQGGNNYGYTF. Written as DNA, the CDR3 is TGTGCCAGCAGCCTACAGGGTGGAAATAACTATGGCTACACCTTC.

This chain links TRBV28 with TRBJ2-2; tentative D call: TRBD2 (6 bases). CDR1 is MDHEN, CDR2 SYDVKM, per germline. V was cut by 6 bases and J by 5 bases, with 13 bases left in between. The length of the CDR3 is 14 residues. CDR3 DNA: TGTGCCAGCAGGGGAGGACTTATTACCGGGGAGCTGTTTTTT. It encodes CASRGGLITGELFF.

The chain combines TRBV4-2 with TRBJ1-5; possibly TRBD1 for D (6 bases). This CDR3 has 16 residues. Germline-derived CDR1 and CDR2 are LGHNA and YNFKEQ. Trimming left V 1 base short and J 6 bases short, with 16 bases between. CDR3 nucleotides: TGTGCCAGCAGCCAAGCCGGGGGGCAGGGGAGTCAGCCCCAGCATTTT. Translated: CASSQAGGQGSQPQHF.

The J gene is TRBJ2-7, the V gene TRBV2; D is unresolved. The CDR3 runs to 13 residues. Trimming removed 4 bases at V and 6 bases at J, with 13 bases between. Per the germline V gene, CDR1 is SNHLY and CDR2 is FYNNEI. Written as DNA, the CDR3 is TGTGCCAGCAGTGGGTCCGCAGGCTCCGAGCAGTACGTC. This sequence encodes CASSGSAGSEQYV.

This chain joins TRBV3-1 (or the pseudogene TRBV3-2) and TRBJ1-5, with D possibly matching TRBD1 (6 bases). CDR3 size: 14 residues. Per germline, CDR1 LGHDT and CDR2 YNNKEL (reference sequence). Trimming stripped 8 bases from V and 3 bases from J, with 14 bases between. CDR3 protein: CASGYTGYNQPQHF. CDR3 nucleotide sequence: TGTGCCAGCGGTTATACAGGGTACAATCAGCCCCAGCATTTT.

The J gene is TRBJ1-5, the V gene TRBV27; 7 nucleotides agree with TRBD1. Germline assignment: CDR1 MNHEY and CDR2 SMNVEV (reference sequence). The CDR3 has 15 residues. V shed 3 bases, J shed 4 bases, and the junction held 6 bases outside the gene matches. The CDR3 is CASSFSDRANQPQHF. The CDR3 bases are TGTGCCAGCAGTTTCTCTGACAGGGCTAATCAGCCCCAGCATTTT.

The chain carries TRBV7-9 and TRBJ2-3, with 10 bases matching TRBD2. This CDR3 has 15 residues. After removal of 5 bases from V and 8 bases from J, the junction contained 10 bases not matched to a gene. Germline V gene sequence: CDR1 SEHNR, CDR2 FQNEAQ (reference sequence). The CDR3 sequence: CASSPRSGGDRTQYF. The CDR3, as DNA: TGTGCCAGCAGCCCCCGCAGCGGGGGGGATCGTACGCAGTATTTT.

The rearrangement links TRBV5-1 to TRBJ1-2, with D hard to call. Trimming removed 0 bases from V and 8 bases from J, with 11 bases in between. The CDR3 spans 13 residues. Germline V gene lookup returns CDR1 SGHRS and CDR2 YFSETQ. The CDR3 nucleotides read TGCGCCAGCAGCTTGGAGCGGGGTGAGGGCTACACCTTC. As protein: CASSLERGEGYTF.

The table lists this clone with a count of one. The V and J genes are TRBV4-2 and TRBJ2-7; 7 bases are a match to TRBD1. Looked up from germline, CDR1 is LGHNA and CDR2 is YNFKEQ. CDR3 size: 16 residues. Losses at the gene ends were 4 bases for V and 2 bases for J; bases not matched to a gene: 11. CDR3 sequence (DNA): TGTGCCAGCAGCCCGATTTTGACAGGGTTGACCTACGAGCAGTACTTC. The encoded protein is CASSPILTGLTYEQYF.

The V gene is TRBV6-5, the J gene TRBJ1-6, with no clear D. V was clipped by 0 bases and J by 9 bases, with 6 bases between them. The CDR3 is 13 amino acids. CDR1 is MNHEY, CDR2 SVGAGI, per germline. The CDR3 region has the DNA TGTGCCAGCAGTTACTCGCGTGCTTCACCCCTCCACTTT. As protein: CASSYSRASPLHF.

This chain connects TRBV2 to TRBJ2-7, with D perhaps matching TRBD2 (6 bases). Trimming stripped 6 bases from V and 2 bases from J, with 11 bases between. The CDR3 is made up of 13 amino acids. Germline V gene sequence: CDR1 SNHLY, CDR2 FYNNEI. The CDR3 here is CASSAGSTYEQYF. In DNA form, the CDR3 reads TGTGCCAGCAGCGCGGGGAGCACCTACGAGCAGTACTTC.

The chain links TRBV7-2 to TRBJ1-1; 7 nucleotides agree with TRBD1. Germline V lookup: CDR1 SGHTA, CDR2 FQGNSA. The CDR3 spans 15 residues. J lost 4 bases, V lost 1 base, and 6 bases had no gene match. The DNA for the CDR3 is TGTGCCAGCAGCTTAGTTGCCAGGGGGGTCACTGAAGCTTTCTTT. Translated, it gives CASSLVARGVTEAFF.